The 13 T cell receptor beta chains below were found in one sample sequenced in a study of memory CD8 T cells in hepatitis C reinfection. The sample's time point: peak reinfection, 3 to 8 weeks after reinfection detection. The sorted cells went straight to TCR sequencing with no prior in vitro expansion. Libraries were prepared by immunoSEQ multiplex PCR; TCRdb keeps only in-frame clonotypes and omits some of them. This table has under 50,000 clones, 70% to 90% appearing once. The sequencing input was naive CD8+ T cells sorted from blood. These receptor sequences come from a man younger than 35 with hepatitis C virus infection.

The chain links TRBV10-3 to TRBJ2-2; 8 nucleotides agree with TRBD2. Losses at the gene ends were 0 bases for V and 7 bases for J; bases not matched to a gene: 10. The V gene's germline CDR1 is ENHRY and CDR2 SYGVKD. The CDR3 consists of 17 residues. CDR3 coding DNA: TGTGCCATCAGTGAGTCGGGGGAGCGGGAGACGAGCGGGGAGCTGTTTTTT. As protein: CAISESGERETSGELFF.

The gene calls are TRBV28 and TRBJ2-7; 7 nucleotides line up with TRBD2. This CDR3 has 14 residues. The V gene end was trimmed by 3 bases and the J gene end by 2 bases; junction bases not matched to a gene: 4. Per germline, CDR1 MDHEN and CDR2 SYDVKM. CDR3 DNA: TGTGCCAGCAGTTTGGCGGCGGGAGCCTACGAGCAGTACTTC. It yields the protein CASSLAAGAYEQYF.

This clone was seen a few times. V and J are TRBV4-3 and TRBJ1-6; 8 bases align to TRBD1. The ends lost 1 base at V and 1 base at J; junction bases unmatched: 6. This CDR3 comprises 18 residues. Germline V gene lookup returns CDR1 LGHNA and CDR2 YSLEER. CDR3 DNA sequence: TGCGCCAGCAGCCAAGCCACAGGGGGTGTGTCCTATAATTCACCCCTCCACTTT. As protein: CASSQATGGVSYNSPLHF.

The gene calls are TRBV28 and TRBJ2-7, with 8 bases lining up with TRBD2. The V gene's germline CDR1 is MDHEN and CDR2 SYDVKM. Trimming at V came to 6 bases and at J to 6 bases, leaving 16 bases not matched to a gene. The CDR3 runs 16 residues. The CDR3 region has the DNA TGTGCCAGCAGCCAACTGGGGAGCGGGAGTTCGGCCGAGCAGTACTTC. This translates into CASSQLGSGSSAEQYF.

The chain uses TRBV2 and TRBJ2-7; D may be TRBD1 (6 bases). V was cut by 5 bases and J by 6 bases, with 17 bases left in between. The germline gives CDR1 SNHLY, CDR2 FYNNEI. This CDR3 has 14 residues. The DNA for the CDR3 is TGTGCCAGCAGTCCGATTGACAGGCCCCCCGAGCAGTACGTC. Translation: CASSPIDRPPEQYV.

This clone is a singleton in its sample. The chain employs TRBV4-1 and TRBJ2-7, with D unclear. Germline V gives CDR1 MGHRA, CDR2 YSYEKL. CDR3 length equals 14 residues. V was trimmed by 1 base and J by 3 bases, leaving 10 bases between them. The CDR3 bases are TGCGCCAGCAGCCAAGGTGCTGGCCTCTACGAGCAGTACTTC. Translated: CASSQGAGLYEQYF.

The rearrangement links TRBV9 to TRBJ2-7; a weak D match, TRBD2 (7 bases). CDR3 length: 15 amino acids. V lost 4 bases to trimming and J lost 5 bases, with 19 bases between them. Per the germline V gene, CDR1 is SGDLS and CDR2 is YYNGEE. For the CDR3, the DNA is TGTGCCAGCAGCCCCAGGGAGGGGGATTACGACGAGCAGTACTTC. Protein: CASSPREGDYDEQYF.

V usage is TRBV6-6 and J usage is TRBJ2-1, with no clear D. The V gene lost 6 bases and the J gene lost 8 bases, with 20 bases spanning the gap. There are 15 residues in the CDR3. Looked up from germline, CDR1 is MNHNY and CDR2 is SVGAGI (reference sequence). The CDR3 nucleotides read TGTGCCAGCAGCCCAACCTTCCAGTTGGGCGATGAGCAGTTCTTC. The encoded protein is CASSPTFQLGDEQFF.

This chain uses TRBV5-4 with TRBJ2-5, with D perhaps TRBD2 (6 bases). V dropped 3 bases and J dropped 1 base, with 10 bases sitting between them. The CDR3 length is 14 residues. The germline V gene has CDR1 SGHNT and CDR2 YYREEE (reference sequence). The CDR3 reads CASSSSSAQETQYF. CDR3 sequence (DNA): TGTGCCAGCAGCTCCTCTAGCGCCCAAGAGACCCAGTACTTC.

V gene TRBV6-6 combines with J gene TRBJ2-5; D is unresolved. The tail of the sequence fits TRBJ2-7 better, so the J call may be wrong. In germline, CDR1 is MNHNY, CDR2 SVGAGI (reference sequence). The length of the CDR3 is 14 residues. The CDR3 spells CASSYSIVGHEQYF. The CDR3 DNA is TGTGCCAGCAGTTACTCGATTGTTGGACACGAGCAGTACTTC.

The rearrangement uses TRBV30 and TRBJ1-3; the D is unclear. The CDR3 is 14 residues long. V shed 5 bases and J shed 0 bases, with 11 bases lying between them. From germline, CDR1 is GTSNPN and CDR2 SVGIG (reference sequence). This CDR3 reads CAWGMGSSGNTIYF. The CDR3, as DNA: TGTGCCTGGGGTATGGGGAGCTCTGGAAACACCATATATTTT.

The rearrangement joins TRBV6-1 to TRBJ1-1, with D hard to call. The V gene's germline CDR1 is MNHNS and CDR2 SASEGT. V lost 4 bases to trimming and J lost 1 base, with 7 bases between them. The CDR3 extends over 13 amino acids. CDR3 nucleotide sequence: TGTGCCAGCAGTGCCGGAGCGAACACTGAAGCTTTCTTT. Amino acid sequence: CASSAGANTEAFF.

The chain couples TRBV19 to TRBJ1-1; TRBD1 agrees at 8 bases. V trimming: 4 bases; J trimming: 1 base; junction bases outside the gene matches: 5. Germline CDR1 and CDR2: LNHDA and SQIVND (reference sequence). The CDR3 extends over 15 amino acids. In DNA, the CDR3 is TGTGCCAGTAGTACAGGGACAGGACCGAACACTGAAGCTTTCTTT. Translated, it gives CASSTGTGPNTEAFF.